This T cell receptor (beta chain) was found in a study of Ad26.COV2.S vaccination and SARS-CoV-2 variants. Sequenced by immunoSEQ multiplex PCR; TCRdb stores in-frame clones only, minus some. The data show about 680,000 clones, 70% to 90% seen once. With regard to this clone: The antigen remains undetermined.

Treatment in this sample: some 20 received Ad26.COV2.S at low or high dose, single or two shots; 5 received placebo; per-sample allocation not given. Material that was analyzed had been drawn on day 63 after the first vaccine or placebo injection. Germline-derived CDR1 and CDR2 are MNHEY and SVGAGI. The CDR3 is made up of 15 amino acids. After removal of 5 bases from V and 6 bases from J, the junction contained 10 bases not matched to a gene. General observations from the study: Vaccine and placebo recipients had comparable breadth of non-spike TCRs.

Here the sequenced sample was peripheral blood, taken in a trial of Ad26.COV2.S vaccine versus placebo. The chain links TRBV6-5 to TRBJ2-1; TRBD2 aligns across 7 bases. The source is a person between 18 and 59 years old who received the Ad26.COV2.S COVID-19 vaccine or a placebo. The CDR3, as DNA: TGTGCCAGCAGTCCTGGGGAGGGCTGGGTCAATGAGCAGTTCTTC. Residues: CASSPGEGWVNEQFF.